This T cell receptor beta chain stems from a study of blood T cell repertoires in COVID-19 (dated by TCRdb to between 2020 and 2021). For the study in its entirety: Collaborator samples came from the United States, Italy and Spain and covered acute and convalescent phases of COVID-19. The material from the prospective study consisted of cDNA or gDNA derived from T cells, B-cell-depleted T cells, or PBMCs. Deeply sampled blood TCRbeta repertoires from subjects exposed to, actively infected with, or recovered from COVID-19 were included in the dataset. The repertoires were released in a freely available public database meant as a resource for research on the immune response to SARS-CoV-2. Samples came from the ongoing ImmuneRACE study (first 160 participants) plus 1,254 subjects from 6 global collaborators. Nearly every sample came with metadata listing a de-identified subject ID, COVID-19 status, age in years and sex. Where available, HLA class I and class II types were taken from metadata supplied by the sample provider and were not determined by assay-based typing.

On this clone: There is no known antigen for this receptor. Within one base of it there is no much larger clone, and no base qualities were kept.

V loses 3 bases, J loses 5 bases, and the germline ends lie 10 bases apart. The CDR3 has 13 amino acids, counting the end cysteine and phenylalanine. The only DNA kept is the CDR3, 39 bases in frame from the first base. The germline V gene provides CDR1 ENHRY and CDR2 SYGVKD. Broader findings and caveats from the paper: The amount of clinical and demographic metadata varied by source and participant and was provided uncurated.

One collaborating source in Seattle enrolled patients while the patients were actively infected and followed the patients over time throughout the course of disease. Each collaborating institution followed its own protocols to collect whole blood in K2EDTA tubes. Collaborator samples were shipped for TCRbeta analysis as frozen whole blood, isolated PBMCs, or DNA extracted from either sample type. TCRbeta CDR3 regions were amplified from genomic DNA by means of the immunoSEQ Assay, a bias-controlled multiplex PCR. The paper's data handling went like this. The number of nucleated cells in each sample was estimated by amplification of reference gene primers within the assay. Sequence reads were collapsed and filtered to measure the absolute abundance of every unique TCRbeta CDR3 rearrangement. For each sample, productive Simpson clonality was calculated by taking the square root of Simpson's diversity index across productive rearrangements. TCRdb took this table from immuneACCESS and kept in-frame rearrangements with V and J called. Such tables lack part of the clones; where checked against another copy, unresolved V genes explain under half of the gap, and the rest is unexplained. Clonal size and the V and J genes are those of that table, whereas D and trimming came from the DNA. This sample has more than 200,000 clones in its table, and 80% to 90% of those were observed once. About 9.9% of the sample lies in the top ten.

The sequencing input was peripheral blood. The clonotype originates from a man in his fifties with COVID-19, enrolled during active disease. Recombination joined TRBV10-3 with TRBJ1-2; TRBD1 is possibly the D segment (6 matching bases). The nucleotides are TGTGCCATCAGTGACGGGGGGCAGTATGGCTACACCTTC. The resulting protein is CAISDGGQYGYTF.